This TCR beta chain was recovered during a study of early T cells in non-severe SARS-CoV-2 infection. Study in general: It was bulk RNA from unsorted whole blood that was sequenced, and the chains were unpaired.

Study-level points and caveats: There was a bias toward anti-spike CD8 responses in VDJdb matching, which missed private and CD4 specificities.

In this sample, this clonotype turned up many times. Its antigen is as yet unknown. Individual cDNA molecules were tagged with unique molecular identifiers, the study reported. TCRdb passed the 5' RACE reads through MiXCR, listing each CDR3 protein once. The sample records tens of thousands of distinct CDR3 sequences, roughly 5% being singletons. The CDR3 totals 18 residues. Trimming took 5 bases from V and 4 from J; bases not matched to a gene: 14. Sequencing used whole blood. The chain is built from TRBV12-3 or TRBV12-4 and TRBJ2-5; 12 bases map to TRBD2. The source of this sequence is an adult who was a healthcare worker with PCR-confirmed SARS-CoV-2 infection or an uninfected control (not recorded which). The CDR3 region is CASSPTGLAGIRVETQYF. CDR3 DNA: TGTGCCAGCAGTCCCACGGGACTAGCGGGTATCCGGGTAGAGACCCAGTACTTC.